This T cell receptor beta chain was documented in a study of tumor-infiltrating lymphocytes in primary liver carcinoma. Germline CDR1 and CDR2: LGHNA and YNFKEQ. The CDR3 spans 14 residues. The study, taken as a whole, reports: Tumor-adjacent and tumor-blood pairs showed less overlap than tumor region pairs. The top-250-clone fraction was significantly higher in tumors than in blood (p = 0.039).

Investigators took RNA and DNA out together from roughly 21-30 mg of unsorted bulk tissue. All patients had surgically resected primary liver carcinoma. Every single tumor sample held over 85% viable tumor cells. Total RNA amounting to around 540 ng was the source from which TCR beta cDNA was made with a constant-region primer. Modified slightly, ARM-PCR produced TCR beta libraries over three nested multiplex PCR rounds. PCR rounds one and two used TRBV1-TRBV30 forward primers with a C-beta reverse primer for around 10 cycles each. TCRdb itself ran the multiplex PCR reads through MiXCR, one entry per CDR3 protein. The sample consists of more than 30,000 distinct CDR3 sequences, 76% of them appearing once. This clonotype was counted a few times. Its matching antigen is unknown. One junction end disagrees with the germline gene, perhaps due to a read error.

This receptor was taken from a man aged 35 to 55 with primary liver carcinoma and hepatitis B virus infection. The chain couples TRBV4-2 to TRBJ2-5; D call uncertain. Sequencing was performed on liver tumor tissue from sampling region 5. Subset specified: tumor region T5, tumor centre. CDR3 in amino acids: CASSLGRIQETHYF. The CDR3 DNA reads TGTGCCAGCAGCCTCGGAAGGATCCAAGAGACCCATTACTTC.